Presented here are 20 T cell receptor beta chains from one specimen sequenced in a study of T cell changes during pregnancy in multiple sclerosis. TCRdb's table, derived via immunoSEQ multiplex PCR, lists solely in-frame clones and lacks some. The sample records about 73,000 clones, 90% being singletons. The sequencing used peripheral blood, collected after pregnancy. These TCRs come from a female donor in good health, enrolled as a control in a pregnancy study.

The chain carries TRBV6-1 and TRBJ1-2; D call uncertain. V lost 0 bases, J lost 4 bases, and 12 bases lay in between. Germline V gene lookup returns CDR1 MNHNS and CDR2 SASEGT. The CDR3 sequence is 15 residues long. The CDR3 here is CASSEARGPSYGYTF. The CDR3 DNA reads TGTGCCAGCAGTGAAGCGCGAGGGCCCAGCTATGGCTACACCTTC.

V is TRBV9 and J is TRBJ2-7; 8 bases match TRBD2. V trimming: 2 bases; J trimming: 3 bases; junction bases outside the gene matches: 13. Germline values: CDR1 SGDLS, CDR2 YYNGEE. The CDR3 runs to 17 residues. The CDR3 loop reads CASSVGGLGTSLYEQYF. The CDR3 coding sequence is TGTGCCAGCAGCGTTGGGGGGTTGGGGACTAGTCTCTACGAGCAGTACTTC.

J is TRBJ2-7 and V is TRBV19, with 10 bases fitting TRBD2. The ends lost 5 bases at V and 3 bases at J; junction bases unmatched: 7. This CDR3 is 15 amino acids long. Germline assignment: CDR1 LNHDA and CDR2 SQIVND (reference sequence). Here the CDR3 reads CASSVLAGESYEQYF. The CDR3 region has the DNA TGTGCCAGTAGTGTCCTAGCGGGAGAAAGCTACGAGCAGTACTTC.

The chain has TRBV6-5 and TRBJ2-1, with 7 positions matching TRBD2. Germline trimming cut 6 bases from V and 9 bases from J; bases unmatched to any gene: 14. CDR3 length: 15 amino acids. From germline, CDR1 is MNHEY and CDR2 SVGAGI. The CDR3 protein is CASSLLAAGFGEQFF. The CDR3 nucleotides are TGTGCCAGCAGCCTTCTAGCGGCCGGATTCGGTGAGCAGTTCTTC.

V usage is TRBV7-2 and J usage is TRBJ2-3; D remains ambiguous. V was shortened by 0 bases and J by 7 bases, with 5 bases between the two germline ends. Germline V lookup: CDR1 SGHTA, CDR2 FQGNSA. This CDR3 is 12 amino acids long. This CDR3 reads CASSLARNTQYF. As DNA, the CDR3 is TGTGCCAGCAGCTTAGCGAGGAATACGCAGTATTTT.

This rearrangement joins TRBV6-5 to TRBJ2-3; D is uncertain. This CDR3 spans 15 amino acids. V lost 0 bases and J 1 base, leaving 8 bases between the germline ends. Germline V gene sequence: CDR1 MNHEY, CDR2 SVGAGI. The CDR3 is CASSYSSPRTDTQYF. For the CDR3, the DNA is TGTGCCAGCAGTTACTCGAGTCCACGCACAGATACGCAGTATTTT.

The CDR3 DNA is TGTGCCAGCAGTGAAGAGGTTGGAGGGGGCCGGCAGCCCCAGCATTTT. Residues: CASSEEVGGGRQPQHF. The chain uses TRBV6-1 and TRBJ1-5; TRBD1 matches 7 bases. Germline V lookup: CDR1 MNHNS, CDR2 SASEGT. Germline trimming cut 1 base from V and 7 bases from J; bases unmatched to any gene: 10. The CDR3 is 16 residues long.

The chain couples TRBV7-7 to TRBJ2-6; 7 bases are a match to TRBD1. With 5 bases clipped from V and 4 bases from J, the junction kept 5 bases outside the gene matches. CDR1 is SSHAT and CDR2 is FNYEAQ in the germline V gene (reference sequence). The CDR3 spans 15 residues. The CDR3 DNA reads TGTGCCAGCAGCCCGGGACAGCCGGGGGCCAACGTCCTGACTTTC. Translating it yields CASSPGQPGANVLTF.

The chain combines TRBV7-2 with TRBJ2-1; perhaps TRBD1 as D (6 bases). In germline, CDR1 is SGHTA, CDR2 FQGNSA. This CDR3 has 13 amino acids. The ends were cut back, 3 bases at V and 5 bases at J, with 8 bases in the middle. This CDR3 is CASSLNRDNEQFF. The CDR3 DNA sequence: TGTGCCAGCAGCTTGAACAGGGACAATGAGCAGTTCTTC. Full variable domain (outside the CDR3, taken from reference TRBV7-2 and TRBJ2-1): GAGVSQSPSNKVTEKGKDVELRCDPISGHTALYWYRQSLGQGLEFLIYFQGNSAPDKSGLPSDRFSAERTGGSVSTLTIQRTQQEDSAVYLCASSLNRDNEQFFGPGTRLTVL.

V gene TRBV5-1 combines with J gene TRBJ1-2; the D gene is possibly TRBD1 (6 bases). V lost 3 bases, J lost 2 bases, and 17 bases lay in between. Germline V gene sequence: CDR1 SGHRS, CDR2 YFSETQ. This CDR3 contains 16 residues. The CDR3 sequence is CASSSGGGAVNYGYTF. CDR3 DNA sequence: TGCGCCAGCAGCTCCGGAGGGGGGGCGGTGAACTATGGCTACACCTTC.

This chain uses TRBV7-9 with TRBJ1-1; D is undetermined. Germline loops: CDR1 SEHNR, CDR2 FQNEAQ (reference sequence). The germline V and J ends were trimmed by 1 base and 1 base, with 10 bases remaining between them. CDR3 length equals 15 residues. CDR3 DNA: TGTGCCAGCAGCTTAGTTCGCGAGGCGAACACTGAAGCTTTCTTT. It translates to CASSLVREANTEAFF.

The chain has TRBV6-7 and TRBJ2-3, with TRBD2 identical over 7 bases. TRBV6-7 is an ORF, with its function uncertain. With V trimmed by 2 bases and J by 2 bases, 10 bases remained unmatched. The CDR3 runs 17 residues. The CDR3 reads CASSYPERDSFTDTQYF. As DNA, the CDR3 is TGTGCCAGCAGTTACCCCGAGCGGGACTCCTTCACAGATACGCAGTATTTT.

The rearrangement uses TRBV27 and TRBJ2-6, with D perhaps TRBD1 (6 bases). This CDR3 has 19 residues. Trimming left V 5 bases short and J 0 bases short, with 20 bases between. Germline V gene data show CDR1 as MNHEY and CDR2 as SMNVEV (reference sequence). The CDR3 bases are TGTGCCAGCAGTGACTCCGGGACATTACGTCTCTCTGGGGCCAACGTCCTGACTTTC. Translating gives CASSDSGTLRLSGANVLTF.

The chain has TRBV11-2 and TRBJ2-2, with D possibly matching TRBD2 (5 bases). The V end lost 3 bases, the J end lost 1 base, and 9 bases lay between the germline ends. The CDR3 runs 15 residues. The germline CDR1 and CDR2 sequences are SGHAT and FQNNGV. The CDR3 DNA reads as TGTGCCAGCAGCTTCGGCGGAGGGAACACCGGGGAGCTGTTTTTT. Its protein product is CASSFGGGNTGELFF.

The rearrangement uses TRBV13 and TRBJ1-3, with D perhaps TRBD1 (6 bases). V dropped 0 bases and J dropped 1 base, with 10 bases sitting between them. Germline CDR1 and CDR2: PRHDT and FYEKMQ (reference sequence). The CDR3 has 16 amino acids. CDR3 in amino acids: CASSLGGTGSGNTIYF. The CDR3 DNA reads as TGTGCCAGCAGCTTAGGGGGAACAGGGTCTGGAAACACCATATATTTT.

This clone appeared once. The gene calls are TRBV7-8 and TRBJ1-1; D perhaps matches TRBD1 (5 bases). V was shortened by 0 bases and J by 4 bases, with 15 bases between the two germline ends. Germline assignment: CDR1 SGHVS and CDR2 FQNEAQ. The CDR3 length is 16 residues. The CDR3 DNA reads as TGTGCCAGCAGCTTAGCCGGGACCTTGGGGGGCACTGAAGCTTTCTTT. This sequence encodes CASSLAGTLGGTEAFF.

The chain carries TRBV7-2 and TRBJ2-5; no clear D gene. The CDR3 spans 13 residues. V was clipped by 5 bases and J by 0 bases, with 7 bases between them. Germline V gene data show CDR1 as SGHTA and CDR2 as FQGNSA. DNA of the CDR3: TGTGCCAGCAGCCCCAGGAACCAAGAGACCCAGTACTTC. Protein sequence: CASSPRNQETQYF.

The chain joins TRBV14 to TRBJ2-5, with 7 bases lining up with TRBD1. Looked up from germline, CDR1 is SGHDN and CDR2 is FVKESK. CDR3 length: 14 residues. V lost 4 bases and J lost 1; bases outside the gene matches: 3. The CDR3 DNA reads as TGTGCCAGCAGCCGCCGACAGGGCCAAGAGACCCAGTACTTC. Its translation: CASSRRQGQETQYF.

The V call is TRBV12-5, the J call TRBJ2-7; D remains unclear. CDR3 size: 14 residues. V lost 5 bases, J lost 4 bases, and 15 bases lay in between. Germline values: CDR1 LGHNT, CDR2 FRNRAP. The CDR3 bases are TGTGCTAGTGGTCTGGACCCTATGAAATACGAGCAGTACTTC. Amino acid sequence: CASGLDPMKYEQYF.

The DNA for the CDR3 is TGTGCCAGTACCTGGACAGGGATGAACACTGAAGCTTTCTTT. Its translation: CASTWTGMNTEAFF. This chain connects TRBV19 to TRBJ1-1; 8 positions match TRBD1. The CDR3 has 14 amino acids. J lost 0 bases, V lost 7 bases, and 4 bases had no gene match. Germline CDR1 and CDR2: LNHDA and SQIVND (reference sequence).